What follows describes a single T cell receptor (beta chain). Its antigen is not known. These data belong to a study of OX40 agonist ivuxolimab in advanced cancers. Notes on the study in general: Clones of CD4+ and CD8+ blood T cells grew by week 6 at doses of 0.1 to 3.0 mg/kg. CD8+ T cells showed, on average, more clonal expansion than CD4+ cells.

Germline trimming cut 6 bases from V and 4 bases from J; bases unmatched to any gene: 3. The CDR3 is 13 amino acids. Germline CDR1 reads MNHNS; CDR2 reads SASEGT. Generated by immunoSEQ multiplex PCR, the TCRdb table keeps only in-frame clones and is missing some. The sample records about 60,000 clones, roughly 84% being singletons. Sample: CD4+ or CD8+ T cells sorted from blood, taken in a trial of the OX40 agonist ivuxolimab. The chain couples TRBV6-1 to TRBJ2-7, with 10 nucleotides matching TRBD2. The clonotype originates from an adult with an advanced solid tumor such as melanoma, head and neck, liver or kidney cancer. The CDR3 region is CASRASGSYEQYF. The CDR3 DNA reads TGTGCCAGCAGAGCTAGCGGGAGTTACGAGCAGTACTTC.